Each of the 18 T cell receptor beta chains below was sequenced from the same sample in a study of shared clonotypes between healthy human individuals (dated by TCRdb to 2020 to 2021). The method behind the library was the immunoSEQ multiplex PCR assay. The table was pulled from immuneACCESS by TCRdb, which kept in-frame rearrangements only. Such tables lose some clones; where checked, under half of the loss comes from unresolved V genes, and the rest has no known cause. In this sample the table shows some 380,000 clones, roughly 96% of which occur a single time. The ten largest clones take up 0.25% to 0.35% of the sample. Source material: memory CD8+ T cells sorted from blood. Per the publication, the cell subset or site label means: CD45RO+ cells pooled with CCR7-negative TemRA cells. The receptor source for this set is a man aged 30-40 years in good health.

J is TRBJ1-2 and V is TRBV5-1; D is ambiguous. Trimming cost V 4 bases and J 7 bases, with 11 bases left between them. The CDR3 spans 12 residues. Per the germline V gene, CDR1 is SGHRS and CDR2 is YFSETQ. The CDR3 sequence: CASSGMVPGYTF. The CDR3 region has the DNA TGCGCCAGCAGCGGCATGGTCCCTGGCTACACCTTC.

This clone occurred once. CDR3 coding DNA: TGTGCCAGCAGCTTGGGGGGGAAGTATGGCTACACCTTC. Its translation: CASSLGGKYGYTF. V gene TRBV5-4 combines with J gene TRBJ1-2; possibly TRBD1 for D (5 bases). The CDR3 loop spans 13 amino acids. Trimming took off 0 bases at V and 5 bases at J, with 8 bases between the two ends. Germline V gene sequence: CDR1 SGHNT, CDR2 YYREEE (reference sequence).

The gene calls are TRBV27 and TRBJ2-6; D gene uncertain. The CDR3 runs to 16 residues. Trimming stripped 11 bases from V and 0 bases from J, with 17 bases between. Germline lookup yields CDR1 MNHEY and CDR2 SMNVEV (reference sequence). The CDR3 reads CAGRRQISSGANVLTF. In nucleotides, the CDR3 is TGTGCCGGACGACGGCAGATCAGCTCTGGGGCCAACGTCCTGACTTTC.

The chain has TRBV10-1 and TRBJ2-1; D gene unclear. The V end lost 2 bases, the J end lost 6 bases, and 8 bases lay between the germline ends. The CDR3 length is 13 residues. Germline V gene data show CDR1 as WNHNN and CDR2 as SYGVQD (reference sequence). The CDR3 nucleotides are TGCGCCAGCAGTGAGGAGCCTTCCAATGAGCAGTTCTTC. Protein product: CASSEEPSNEQFF.

This clone was picked up a small number of times. This sequence joins TRBV6-1 and TRBJ1-2; 7 nucleotides match TRBD1. Germline-derived CDR1 and CDR2 are MNHNS and SASEGT. V dropped 6 bases and J dropped 4; count of bases not matched to a gene: 5. The CDR3 covers 13 residues. The CDR3 DNA is TGTGCCAGCAGAGTTGACAGGGCCTATGGCTACACCTTC. This gives the protein CASRVDRAYGYTF.

In regard to this clone: This CDR3 is also generated by other DNA sequences in the sample. This sequence joins TRBV5-1 and TRBJ2-3; TRBD2 agrees at 10 bases. There are 14 residues in the CDR3. The V segment lost 0 bases and the J segment 5 bases; nucleotides outside the gene matches: 0. In germline, CDR1 is SGHRS, CDR2 YFSETQ. This CDR3 reads CASSLGLAGDTQYF. The DNA of the CDR3 is TGCGCCAGCAGCTTGGGACTAGCGGGAGATACGCAGTATTTT.

Written as DNA, the CDR3 is TGCGCCAGCAGCGGGACAGGGGACTCCTACAATGAGCAGTTCTTC. Its translation: CASSGTGDSYNEQFF. The chain recombines TRBV5-1 with TRBJ2-1; 10 nucleotides line up with TRBD1. J was trimmed by 0 bases and V by 4 bases; bases with no gene match: 1. Germline loops: CDR1 SGHRS, CDR2 YFSETQ. The CDR3 is made up of 15 amino acids.

As to this clone: The same CDR3 also results from other DNA sequences found in this sample. The chain couples TRBV20-1 to TRBJ2-3; D remains ambiguous. V lost 1 base and J lost 4, with 3 bases in between. From germline, CDR1 is DFQATT and CDR2 SNEGSKA (reference sequence). This CDR3 region has 11 residues. CDR3 DNA: TGCAGTGCTAGAGGCCCAGATACGCAGTATTTT. Translation gives CSARGPDTQYF.

V is TRBV9 and J is TRBJ2-3; unclear D gene. The length of the CDR3 is 14 residues. Germline CDR1 reads SGDLS; CDR2 reads YYNGEE. Trimming pared 2 bases from V and 4 bases from J, leaving 11 bases between. The CDR3 is CASSVDPGADTQYF. The DNA for the CDR3 is TGTGCCAGCAGCGTCGACCCAGGCGCAGATACGCAGTATTTT.

V is TRBV30 and J is TRBJ1-4, with TRBD1 matching over 8 bases. V trimming: 0 bases; J trimming: 8 bases; junction bases outside the gene matches: 5. The length of the CDR3 is 14 residues. Germline CDR1 and CDR2: GTSNPN and SVGIG (reference sequence). The CDR3 region has the DNA TGTGCCTGGAGTGTACGGACAGGGCTGGAAAAACTGTTTTTT. It translates to CAWSVRTGLEKLFF.

The chain combines TRBV28 with TRBJ2-3, with D uncertain. This CDR3 region has 15 residues. Trimming removed 0 bases from V and 2 bases from J, with 9 bases in between. Germline V gene lookup returns CDR1 MDHEN and CDR2 SYDVKM. In DNA, the CDR3 is TGTGCCAGCAGTTTATGGTTTATCCCCACAGATACGCAGTATTTT. Amino acid sequence: CASSLWFIPTDTQYF.

The DNA of the CDR3 is TGTGCCAGCAGCTTCGGGAGGGGGGACTACGAGCAGTACTTC. Translated: CASSFGRGDYEQYF. The chain links TRBV5-4 to TRBJ2-7, with 8 bases aligning to TRBD2. V lost 2 bases and J lost 3; bases outside the gene matches: 4. From germline, CDR1 is SGHNT and CDR2 YYREEE (reference sequence). The CDR3 loop spans 14 amino acids.

This sequence joins TRBV4-2 and TRBJ2-6; no reliable D call. CDR1 is LGHNA and CDR2 is YNFKEQ in the germline V gene. The CDR3 extends over 17 amino acids. V lost 0 bases and J 0 bases, leaving 9 bases between the germline ends. DNA of the CDR3: TGTGCCAGCAGCCAAGATTGGAGAGACTCTGGGGCCAACGTCCTGACTTTC. Protein: CASSQDWRDSGANVLTF.

This clone was detected once. The rearrangement joins TRBV5-1 to TRBJ2-5, with TRBD2 matching 7 bases. Germline V gene sequence: CDR1 SGHRS, CDR2 YFSETQ. V shed 0 bases, J shed 1 base, and the junction held 9 bases outside the gene matches. The CDR3 extends over 17 amino acids. In nucleotides, the CDR3 is TGCGCCAGCAGCTTGGCCTGGGCTAGCGGCCTCCAAGAGACCCAGTACTTC. Its protein product is CASSLAWASGLQETQYF.

The chain has TRBV7-2 and TRBJ2-1, with D unclear. Looked up from germline, CDR1 is SGHTA and CDR2 is FQGNSA. The CDR3 runs to 15 residues. Trimming took 5 bases from V and 7 from J, leaving 18 bases between them. The CDR3 loop reads CASSEWASGGNEQFF. CDR3 in DNA: TGTGCCAGCAGCGAATGGGCTAGTGGTGGTAATGAGCAGTTCTTC.

The genes are TRBV5-1 and TRBJ2-2; D gene uncertain. V was trimmed by 0 bases and J by 4 bases, leaving 7 bases between them. CDR3 length: 14 amino acids. Germline CDR1 SGHRS, CDR2 YFSETQ. CDR3 DNA: TGCGCCAGCAGCTTGGAACAAGCCACCGGGGAGCTGTTTTTT. Protein product: CASSLEQATGELFF.

The chain is built from TRBV2 and TRBJ2-4, with D unresolved. Germline values: CDR1 SNHLY, CDR2 FYNNEI. The germline V and J ends were trimmed by 3 bases and 6 bases, with 6 bases remaining between them. CDR3 size: 12 residues. The CDR3 region is CASSDSVNIQYF. In DNA form, the CDR3 reads TGTGCCAGCAGTGATTCGGTAAACATTCAGTACTTC.

The chain recombines TRBV5-1 with TRBJ2-3, with D unclear. CDR1 and CDR2 from the germline V gene are SGHRS and YFSETQ. The CDR3 consists of 12 residues. Between the trimmed V and J ends, which lost 0 bases and 7 bases, there was a span of 6 bases. The DNA for the CDR3 is TGCGCCAGCAGCTTGGAGGACCATACGCAGTATTTT. Protein product: CASSLEDHTQYF. The variable domain in full, with the rest retrieved from reference TRBV5-1 and TRBJ2-3, is KAGVTQTPRYLIKTRGQQVTLSCSPISGHRSVSWYQQTPGQGLQFLFEYFSETQRNKGNFPGRFSGRQFSNSRSEMNVSTLELGDSALYLCASSLEDHTQYFGPGTRLTVL.